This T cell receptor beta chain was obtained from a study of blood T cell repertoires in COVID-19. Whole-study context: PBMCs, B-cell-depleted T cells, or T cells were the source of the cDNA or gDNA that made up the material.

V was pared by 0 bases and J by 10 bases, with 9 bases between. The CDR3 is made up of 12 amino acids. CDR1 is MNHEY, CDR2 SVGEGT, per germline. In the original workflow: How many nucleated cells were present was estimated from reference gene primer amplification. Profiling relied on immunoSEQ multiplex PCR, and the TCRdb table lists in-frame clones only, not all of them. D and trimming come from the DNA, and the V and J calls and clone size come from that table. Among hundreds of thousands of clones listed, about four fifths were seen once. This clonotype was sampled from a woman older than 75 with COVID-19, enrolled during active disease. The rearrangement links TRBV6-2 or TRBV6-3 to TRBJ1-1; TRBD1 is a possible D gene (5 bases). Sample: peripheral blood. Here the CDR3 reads CASSYSAGLAFF. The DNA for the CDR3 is TGTGCCAGCAGTTACTCGGCAGGGCTAGCTTTCTTT.